This record covers a single T cell receptor beta chain. The antigen is not known. With molecular barcodes, quantitative 5'-RACE was used to make the TCR beta libraries. TCRdb re-analysed the 5' RACE reads in MiXCR, keeping a single row per CDR3 protein. Seen here are 85,000 to 90,000 distinct CDR3 sequences, around 30% observed once, and the top ten hold around 60%. This record comes from a study of CD8 T cells in ankylosing spondylitis. Overall study results and limits: It appeared that ankylosing spondylitis blood was characterized by a TCR beta motif of eight highly homologous variants.

The sequence was obtained from a male donor with ankylosing spondylitis or in good health (not recorded which). The sample taken for sequencing was blood, either unsorted or a sorted T cell fraction (not recorded which).

In nucleotides, the CDR3 is TGTGCCAGCCACAAGGGGGACAGTGACGCCTACGAGCAGTACTTC. This sequence encodes CASHKGDSDAYEQYF. The chain joins TRBV7-9 to TRBJ2-7; TRBD1 agrees at 7 bases. V lost 8 bases to trimming and J lost 2 bases; unmatched junction nucleotides: 12. This CDR3 spans 15 amino acids. Germline V gene lookup returns CDR1 SEHNR and CDR2 FQNEAQ (reference sequence).